This T cell receptor (beta chain) was sequenced in a study of Ad26.COV2.S vaccination and SARS-CoV-2 variants. Stated treatment: about 20 received Ad26.COV2.S at low or high dose, single or two shots; about 5 received placebo; per-sample allocation not given. At day 63 after the first vaccine or placebo injection, samples were drawn. Measured with immunoSEQ multiplex PCR; TCRdb has only the in-frame clones, and not every one. The sample lists 350,000 to 450,000 clones, about 90% occurring once. The ends were cut back, 1 base at V and 8 bases at J, with 15 bases in the middle. From germline, CDR1 is SGHKS and CDR2 YYEKEE (reference sequence). This CDR3 has 15 residues.

This chain joins TRBV5-5 and TRBJ1-4, with D tentatively TRBD1 (5 bases). The sample consisted of peripheral blood, taken in a trial of Ad26.COV2.S vaccine versus placebo. This TCR derives from a person aged 18-60 years who received the Ad26.COV2.S COVID-19 vaccine or a placebo. CDR3 in amino acids: CASSLTTVGEEKLFF. For the CDR3, the DNA is TGTGCCAGCAGCTTGACTACAGTGGGGGAGGAAAAACTGTTTTTT.